The present T cell receptor beta chain was sequenced within a study of blood T cell repertoires in COVID-19. Study-level information: Researchers got acute and convalescent COVID-19 samples from the United States, Italy and Spain. Sample material is recorded as cDNA or gDNA derived from T cells, B-cell-depleted T cells, or PBMCs.

This clone showed up just a few times. Assay used: immunoSEQ multiplex PCR; TCRdb lists only in-frame clones, some missing. The sample holds some 110,000 clones, 92% seen once. The sequence was obtained from a man aged 50-59 years with COVID-19, enrolled during active disease. Sequenced: peripheral blood.

Here the CDR3 reads CASSYGGLHQETQYF. CDR3 nucleotides: TGTGCCAGCAGTTACGGTGGACTCCACCAAGAGACCCAGTACTTC. V gene TRBV6-2 or TRBV6-3 combines with J gene TRBJ2-5; D is perhaps TRBD2 (5 bases). Trimming removed 2 bases from V and 0 bases from J, with 10 bases in between. CDR3 length: 15 amino acids. CDR1 MNHEY and CDR2 SVGEGT come from the germline V gene.